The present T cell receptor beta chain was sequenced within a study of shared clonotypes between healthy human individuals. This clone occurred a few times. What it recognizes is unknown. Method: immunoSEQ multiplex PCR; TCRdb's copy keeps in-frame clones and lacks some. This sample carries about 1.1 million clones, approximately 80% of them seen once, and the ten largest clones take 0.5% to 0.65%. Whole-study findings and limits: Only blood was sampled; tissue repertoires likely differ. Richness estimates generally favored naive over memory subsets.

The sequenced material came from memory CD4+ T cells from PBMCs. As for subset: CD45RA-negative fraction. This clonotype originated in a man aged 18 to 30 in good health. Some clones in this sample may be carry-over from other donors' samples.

DNA for the CDR3: TGTGCCAGCAGCCCCGGCTGGAGCCCAGACTACGAGCAGTACTTC. Translated: CASSPGWSPDYEQYF. The rearrangement links TRBV6-1 to TRBJ2-7; the D is unclear. The ends were cut back, 6 bases at V and 3 bases at J, with 18 bases in the middle. Germline CDR1 is MNHNS and CDR2 is SASEGT. This CDR3 spans 15 amino acids.